This TCR beta chain was profiled in a study of shared clonotypes between healthy human individuals. Per the germline V gene, CDR1 is SGHVS and CDR2 is FQNEAQ. The CDR3 length is 15 residues. The J segment lost 6 bases and the V segment lost 5 bases, leaving 7 bases of the junction unmatched. Clones were read by immunoSEQ multiplex PCR, and TCRdb kept only the in-frame ones, dropping some. The top ten clones hold approximately 0.41% of a sample with under 2.5 million clones, just under 95% of them seen once. Sequencing was done on a sample of naive CD4+ T cells from PBMCs. Indicated subset: CD45RA+ positively selected. The sequence came from a man in his late teens or twenties in good health. Some clones in this sample may be carry-over from other donors' samples. This chain uses TRBV7-8 with TRBJ2-3; 11 bases align to TRBD2. The CDR3, as DNA: TGTGCCAGCAGCCGGACTAGCGGGCCCCAGGATACGCAGTATTTT. Residues: CASSRTSGPQDTQYF.